This entry concerns a single T cell receptor (beta chain). Its antigen is currently unknown. The record originates from a study of T cell responses to AZD1222 COVID-19 vaccine. General study results and limits: Donors in the cohort were predominantly white British and more often female, and clonal diversity was possibly underestimated.

Generated by immunoSEQ multiplex PCR, the TCRdb table keeps only in-frame clones and is missing some. Here the sample spans tens of thousands of clones, under 95% being singletons. The CDR3 has 16 amino acids. Germline-derived CDR1 and CDR2 are LGHNA and YSLEER. Trimming stripped 0 bases from V and 7 bases from J, with 13 bases between. The sequence derives from an adult in good health. The V gene is TRBV4-3, the J gene TRBJ1-6, with D perhaps TRBD1 (5 bases). The sample in question was peripheral blood, obtained on day 0 of AZD1222 vaccination. The CDR3 loop reads CASSQEGVTANSPLHF. The DNA of the CDR3 is TGCGCCAGCAGCCAAGAGGGGGTGACAGCGAATTCACCCCTCCACTTT.